This TCR beta chain is drawn from a study of cytomegalovirus exposure and HLA in healthy donors. Study as a whole: The study placed over 65% of its approximately 360 genotyped donors in the Caucasian-associated ancestry cluster. Study-wide points: Most subjects had HLA-A and HLA-B alleles reportedly predicted accurately by TCR beta sequences. A highly shared variant cluster was judged a likely technical artifact.

The primer mix had 60 Vbeta and 13 Jbeta primers. Assay: immunoSEQ multiplex PCR; the TCRdb copy retains only in-frame clones and omits some. The repertoire has under 150,000 clones, 75% to 80% of them found once; the top ten carry over 2.5%. Donors were ostensibly healthy at sampling, although undocumented immune exposures were probable. With 0 bases removed from V and 4 bases from J, the gap between germline ends came to 19 bases. Per germline, CDR1 SGHRS and CDR2 YFSETQ. The CDR3 extends over 17 amino acids. Points on this clone: Its antigen is as yet unknown.

This receptor was obtained from a man in his forties in good health and CMV-seropositive. V and J are TRBV5-1 and TRBJ1-2, with a tentative D call TRBD1 (6 bases). Sequencing was done on a sample of PBMCs. CDR3 DNA: TGCGCCAGCAGCTTGGGGGGACACCGGGTTCAGGGCTATGGCTACACCTTC. It yields the protein CASSLGGHRVQGYGYTF.